This entry is about one T cell receptor beta chain. In its sample, this clonotype was seen many times. Which antigen it targets is not known. Per-nucleotide qualities are absent, and no much larger clonotype sits a single base away. Stable Graves' hyperthyroidism was defined as no progression to ophthalmopathy during 18 months of follow-up. Hyperthyroidism patients were aged 18 to 65 years and newly diagnosed, with disease duration of less than 2 months. Exclusion was applied to patients with uncontrolled infections, other autoimmune diseases, pregnancy or lactation. Diagnoses relied on clinical symptoms, serum thyroxine and TRAb, thyroid ultrasound and orbital computed tomography. PBMCs were separated from roughly 9.6 ml of fresh peripheral blood using Ficoll-Paque density gradient centrifugation. Total RNA was extracted using Trizol reagent, and RNA quality was assessed on an Agilent 2100 Bioanalyzer.

The CDR3 runs 16 amino acids, cysteine and phenylalanine included. The kept DNA is CDR3 alone, 48 bases in frame from the first base. Trimming costs V 3 bases and J 0 bases, and their ends lie 11 bases apart. The germline V gene sets CDR1 to KGHDR and CDR2 to SFDVKD. This sample stems from a study of T cells in Graves' hyperthyroidism and ophthalmopathy (dated by TCRdb to 2018 to 2020). For the wider study: Peripheral blood samples were taken at the time of initial diagnosis, prior to any treatment. TCR V-J signatures able to tell the groups apart were searched for in a discovery cohort of 90 to 100 patients, of whom 43 had Graves' ophthalmopathy and around 58 had stable Graves' hyperthyroidism. Prospective prediction of ophthalmopathy was tested in an independent validation cohort consisting of 18 to 20 hyperthyroidism patients and some 17 patients who later progressed to ophthalmopathy. The 95 to 100 discovery patients were randomly divided into training and test sets at a 7:3 ratio. The study also compared thyroid tissue and blood T-cell repertoires from about six Graves' hyperthyroidism patients. Following sampling, methimazole starting at 30 mg daily was given to hyperthyroidism patients, and high-dose intravenous methylprednisolone was given to ophthalmopathy patients. TCR Vbeta CDR3 sequencing of roughly 140 peripheral blood samples (approximately 44 ophthalmopathy, 75 to 80 hyperthyroidism and some 17 progressor patients) is reported in the paper. Beyond this particular receptor, the publication reports: In cross-validation, a model built on a 13 V-J signature told ophthalmopathy apart from stable hyperthyroidism with approximately 90% sensitivity and 81% to 82% specificity, and in testing the same model reached 80%/75%. No statistical method was used to fix the sample size in advance, and group allocation was not hidden from the investigators. In validation, the model predicted progression to ophthalmopathy a median of approximately 6.3 months before onset, with about 70% sensitivity and 72.22% specificity. Blood samples also contained most of the expanded thyroid clonotypes (frequency above 0.001), which suggests that blood repertoires may reflect thyroid immune responses.

TCR beta CDR3 regions were amplified from RNA transcripts. The first round of RT-PCR for the TCR CDR3 was performed with the HTBI primer set and the Qiagen OneStep RT-PCR kit. Libraries were constructed in a second round of multiplex PCR, after which size selection and purification were carried out. Sequencing of the libraries was done on an Illumina HiSeq2000 using paired-end 100 bp reads. From the authors' description of their analysis: SOAPnuke was used to process the raw data, removing reads that contained adapters or uncalled bases, had a mean Phred below 15, or lacked an exact match to the constant primer or identifier. COPE v1.2.5 was used to merge high-quality paired reads, and clonotypes were defined as unique nucleotide sequences. MiTCR v1.1 was used to align the clonotypes against IMGT TRBV, TRBD and TRBJ reference segments. The analysis was restricted to V-J combinations with a frequency above 0.0001, which together covered about 99% of the repertoires. The TCS score was defined as the ratio of F50 (clonal expansion) to E x V (chaos), calculated using BLOSUM62-based TCRdist between CDR3 peptides within each V-J. Welch's t-statistics and random forest reduced some 510 V-J features to around 14, which were used in a naive Bayes classifier (R e1071). Starting from the raw public reads, TCRdb applied fastp trimming at Q25, assembled clones with MiXCR and retained in-frame beta chains. CDR3 protein sequences are deduplicated, and each keeps its most common genes and DNA. The V and J calls come from TCRdb's annotation, not from the publication. The sample includes 600,000 or so distinct CDR3 sequences, with under 20% observed a single time. The top ten clonotypes cover less than 4.5% of the sample.

This receptor was identified in a young woman with Graves' hyperthyroidism. What was sequenced was blood. The chain uses TRBV24-1 and TRBJ2-1, with no confident D gene call. The CDR3 corresponds to CATSDPSVNSYNEQFF. The DNA sequence is TGTGCCACCAGTGATCCCAGCGTCAACTCCTACAATGAGCAGTTCTTC.